The present T cell receptor (beta chain) was sequenced within a study of T-cell memory formation after mild COVID-19. Deletions cut 4 bases from V and 3 bases from J, with 9 bases between. Germline-derived CDR1 and CDR2 are SGHDN and FVKESK. The CDR3 runs 13 residues. Study-wide results and caveats: Some SARS-CoV-2-responding clones were already detected in memory before infection.

In this sample, this clonotype turned up a few times. Antigen unknown. TCRdb re-analysed the 5' RACE reads in MiXCR, keeping a single row per CDR3 protein. The sample shows about 410,000 distinct CDR3 sequences, about a quarter of them seen only once. The receptor was derived from an adult woman who had mild COVID-19 (a few samples of this study predate the infection). Cell type and time point are not known. The specimen was PBMCs or a T cell subset sorted from them (not recorded which). The J gene is TRBJ1-1, the V gene TRBV14, with a weak D call TRBD1 (5 bases). This chain's CDR3 is CASSRGTDTEAFF. The CDR3 region has the DNA TGTGCCAGCAGCCGAGGGACCGACACTGAAGCTTTCTTT.